Listed here are 27 T cell receptor beta chains from one sample, sequenced in a study of blood T cell repertoires in COVID-19. Here immunoSEQ multiplex PCR was the method, and the copy in TCRdb shows in-frame clones only, minus some. The sample consists of about 130,000 clones, about 80% of them appearing once. Sequencing input: PBMCs or T cells enriched from blood (not recorded which). The receptors shown here come from a man aged 45-60 years who had recovered from COVID-19.

The CDR3 protein is CASSQQDNQPQHF. The CDR3 coding sequence is TGTGCCAGCAGCCAGCAGGACAATCAGCCCCAGCATTTT. This sequence joins TRBV7-2 and TRBJ1-5; D is uncertain. The CDR3 contains 13 residues. CDR1 and CDR2 from the germline V gene are SGHTA and FQGNSA. V lost 5 bases and J lost 3, with 8 bases in between.

V usage is TRBV27 and J usage is TRBJ2-2; TRBD2 matches 7 bases. Germline V gene sequence: CDR1 MNHEY, CDR2 SMNVEV (reference sequence). This CDR3 comprises 16 residues. Unmatched junction bases numbered 6, after V lost 1 base and J lost 4 bases. In DNA, the CDR3 is TGTGCCAGCAGTTTATTCTTCGGCGGGGGCACCGGGGAGCTGTTTTTT. Encoded protein: CASSLFFGGGTGELFF.

This clone was detected once. The rearrangement joins TRBV21-1 to TRBJ1-6; the D call in the table, TRBD1, was not verified against the DNA. TRBV21-1 is recorded as a pseudogene. This CDR3 is built from 10 residues. The CDR3 protein is CAIPRAPLHF. For the CDR3, the DNA is TGTGCCATACCCAGGGCACCCCTCCACTTT.

The rearrangement uses TRBV24-1 and TRBJ1-2, with 9 bases identical to TRBD1. CDR3 length: 15 residues. Germline CDR1 KGHDR, CDR2 SFDVKD. The V and J ends lost 3 bases and 8 bases, in that order; junction bases with no gene match: 9. CDR3 DNA: TGTGCCACCAGTGATCCCGGGACAGGGTCTTTGGGCTACACCTTC. It encodes CATSDPGTGSLGYTF.

This clone was detected once. The chain joins TRBV4-3 to TRBJ1-4; 7 nucleotides match TRBD1. Per the germline V gene, CDR1 is LGHNA and CDR2 is YSLEER. V lost 6 bases to trimming and J lost 8 bases; unmatched junction nucleotides: 9. The CDR3 runs 14 residues. CDR3 loop: CASRQGTGEEKLFF. CDR3 coding DNA: TGCGCCAGCAGACAGGGGACTGGAGAAGAAAAACTGTTTTTT.

The J gene is TRBJ2-1, the V gene TRBV6-1; 10 nucleotides match TRBD1. V shed 2 bases, J shed 4 bases, and the junction held 2 bases outside the gene matches. The CDR3 length is 15 residues. Germline V CDR1 and CDR2: MNHNS, SASEGT. The CDR3 spells CASSERGQGYNEQFF. CDR3 sequence (DNA): TGTGCCAGCAGTGAAAGGGGACAGGGGTACAATGAGCAGTTCTTC.

The chain couples TRBV21-1 to TRBJ2-7; the table's D call TRBD1 went unverified against the DNA. TRBV21-1 is a pseudogene locus. CDR3 size: 14 residues. The CDR3 DNA reads as TGTGCCAGCAGCAAATCAGGTAAAGTCTACGAGCAGTACTTC. It codes for CASSKSGKVYEQYF.

This chain links TRBV6-2 or TRBV6-3 with TRBJ1-2; D call uncertain. V dropped 2 bases and J dropped 6 bases, with 10 bases sitting between them. The CDR3 is 13 residues long. Germline V lookup: CDR1 MNHEY, CDR2 SVGEGT. DNA of the CDR3: TGTGCCAGCAGTTACAACCAGGTAGATGGCTACACCTTC. It yields the protein CASSYNQVDGYTF.

The rearrangement joins TRBV5-1 to TRBJ2-5; D unresolved. CDR3 size: 12 residues. Germline CDR1 reads SGHRS; CDR2 reads YFSETQ. Trimming removed 4 bases from V and 2 bases from J, with 6 bases in between. CDR3 in DNA: TGCGCCAGCAGCCCCTCTCAAGAGACCCAGTACTTC. It is translated as CASSPSQETQYF.

The rearrangement links TRBV27 to TRBJ1-5; 7 nucleotides agree with TRBD1. Germline values: CDR1 MNHEY, CDR2 SMNVEV (reference sequence). Losses at the gene ends were 6 bases for V and 5 bases for J; bases not matched to a gene: 16. CDR3 length: 17 amino acids. In DNA form, the CDR3 reads TGTGCCAGCAGATCCCTGTCATTAAGGGGGCGAGATCAGCCCCAGCATTTT. It encodes CASRSLSLRGRDQPQHF.

V usage is TRBV5-1 and J usage is TRBJ1-1, with a tentative D call TRBD1 (5 bases). The CDR3 is 15 amino acids. Germline lookup yields CDR1 SGHRS and CDR2 YFSETQ. Trimming took 1 base from V and 2 from J, leaving 12 bases between them. The CDR3 sequence is CASSLRGRTNTEAFF. Here the CDR3 DNA reads TGCGCCAGCAGCTTGAGGGGCAGAACAAACACTGAAGCTTTCTTT.

This clone occurred once. The genes are TRBV28 and TRBJ1-1; 7 bases match TRBD1. This CDR3 region has 14 residues. CDR1 is MDHEN, CDR2 SYDVKM, per germline. The junction had 6 bases not matched to a gene; V was cut back by 6 bases and J by 2 bases. Written as DNA, the CDR3 is TGTGCCAGCAGGCTGACAGGGACCAACACTGAAGCTTTCTTT. As protein: CASRLTGTNTEAFF. The full variable domain, rest sourced from reference TRBV28 and TRBJ1-1, is DVKVTQSSRYLVKRTGEKVFLECVQDMDHENMFWYRQDPGLGLRLIYFSYDVKMKEKGDIPEGYSVSREKKERFSLILESASTNQTSMYLCASRLTGTNTEAFFGQGTRLTVV.

This clone was seen a handful of times. The V call is TRBV6-5, the J call TRBJ2-7; 7 positions agree with TRBD1. CDR3 length: 13 amino acids. CDR1 is MNHEY, CDR2 SVGAGI, per germline. V trimming: 7 bases; J trimming: 2 bases; junction bases outside the gene matches: 5. The CDR3 nucleotides are TGTGCCAGCACACGAACAGGGGCCTACGAGCAGTACTTC. Residues: CASTRTGAYEQYF.

The CDR3 bases are TGTGCCAGTAGTACGGGACAGGGTTCCTACGAGCAGTACTTC. Translated, it gives CASSTGQGSYEQYF. The chain links TRBV19 to TRBJ2-7, with TRBD1 identical over 9 bases. With 4 bases clipped from V and 1 base from J, the junction kept 2 bases outside the gene matches. CDR3 size: 14 residues. The germline V gene encodes CDR1 LNHDA and CDR2 SQIVND (reference sequence).

This clone was seen just once. The chain recombines TRBV10-3 with TRBJ1-1, with D unresolved. The CDR3 covers 12 residues. V was pared by 3 bases and J by 1 base, with 3 bases between. Germline CDR1 and CDR2: ENHRY and SYGVKD. CDR3 coding DNA: TGTGCCATCAGTGACCAGAACACTGAAGCTTTCTTT. Its translation: CAISDQNTEAFF.

The chain combines TRBV27 with TRBJ2-2; 7 bases line up with TRBD1. The ends lost 2 bases at V and 0 bases at J; junction bases unmatched: 9. The CDR3 sequence is 18 residues long. Germline CDR1 is MNHEY and CDR2 is SMNVEV (reference sequence). The CDR3 nucleotides are TGTGCCAGCAGTTTAAACGCTGGGACAGCTTCGAACACCGGGGAGCTGTTTTTT. The encoded protein is CASSLNAGTASNTGELFF.

The rearrangement uses TRBV13 and TRBJ1-1; no definite D call. Looked up from germline, CDR1 is PRHDT and CDR2 is FYEKMQ (reference sequence). Trimming stripped 0 bases from V and 8 bases from J, with 13 bases between. This CDR3 is built from 14 residues. CDR3 residues: CASSLGLREGEAFF. CDR3 sequence (DNA): TGTGCCAGCAGCTTAGGCCTGAGAGAGGGAGAAGCTTTCTTT.

In its sample, this clone was seen once. The chain recombines TRBV28 with TRBJ2-3; D not resolved. Trimming shortened V by 5 bases and J by 4 bases, and 4 bases separated the two germline ends. Looked up from germline, CDR1 is MDHEN and CDR2 is SYDVKM. CDR3 size: 11 residues. In DNA, the CDR3 is TGTGCCAGCAGTGCAGCAGATACGCAGTATTTT. Its translation: CASSAADTQYF.

The CDR3 sequence is CAISDGDTRSYEQYF. As DNA, the CDR3 is TGTGCCATCAGTGATGGGGACACCCGCTCCTACGAGCAGTACTTC. This chain links TRBV10-3 with TRBJ2-7, with D perhaps matching TRBD1 (6 bases). This CDR3 spans 15 amino acids. CDR1 ENHRY and CDR2 SYGVKD come from the germline V gene. Trimming removed 3 bases from V and 0 bases from J, with 12 bases in between.

V gene TRBV29-1 combines with J gene TRBJ1-5; TRBD1 might be the D (5 bases). V gave up 4 bases and J gave up 4 bases, with 11 bases separating them. Per the germline V gene, CDR1 is SQVTM and CDR2 is ANQGSEA. The CDR3 extends over 13 amino acids. This chain's CDR3 is CSVGGDGNQPQHF. DNA for the CDR3: TGCAGCGTTGGGGGGGACGGGAATCAGCCCCAGCATTTT.

The chain joins TRBV5-4 to TRBJ2-1; 8 bases fit TRBD2. Germline V lookup: CDR1 SGHNT, CDR2 YYREEE (reference sequence). This CDR3 spans 15 amino acids. The junction had 5 bases not matched to a gene; V was cut back by 1 base and J by 5 bases. The CDR3 sequence is CASSLRVAGHNEQFF. The DNA of the CDR3 is TGTGCCAGCAGCTTGAGGGTAGCGGGGCACAATGAGCAGTTCTTC.

This clone was detected once. The chain recombines TRBV3-1 (or the pseudogene TRBV3-2) with TRBJ2-5; 14 bases are shared with TRBD2. Trimming cost V 0 bases and J 1 base; bases outside gene matches: 10. Per germline, CDR1 LGHDT and CDR2 YNNKEL (reference sequence). This CDR3 spans 20 amino acids. For the CDR3, the DNA is TGTGCCAGCAGCCAAGATCAATCCCCGGGACTAGCGGGGGTCCAAGAGACCCAGTACTTC. It yields the protein CASSQDQSPGLAGVQETQYF.

The chain couples TRBV30 to TRBJ2-7, with a tentative D call TRBD2 (6 bases). Trimming left V 2 bases short and J 0 bases short, with 14 bases between. The germline V gene encodes CDR1 GTSNPN and CDR2 SVGIG (reference sequence). CDR3 length: 15 residues. This CDR3 reads CAWSRGGGVSYEQYF. CDR3 nucleotides: TGTGCCTGGAGTCGCGGAGGCGGGGTCTCCTACGAGCAGTACTTC.

The rearrangement links TRBV6-5 to TRBJ2-3; 13 positions agree with TRBD2. Germline-derived CDR1 and CDR2 are MNHEY and SVGAGI. The junction had 6 bases not matched to a gene; V was cut back by 8 bases and J by 4 bases. The CDR3 has 15 amino acids. The CDR3 loop reads CASGRTSGGSDTQYF. Written as DNA, the CDR3 is TGTGCCAGCGGACGGACTAGCGGGGGCTCAGATACGCAGTATTTT.

The chain uses TRBV5-5 and TRBJ1-5; TRBD1 matches at 8 bases. This CDR3 contains 16 residues. V was pared by 4 bases and J by 1 base, with 7 bases of the junction left unmatched. Germline values: CDR1 SGHKS, CDR2 YYEKEE (reference sequence). The CDR3 here is CASSRQGLGSNQPQHF. CDR3 nucleotide sequence: TGTGCCAGCAGCCGACAGGGGTTGGGAAGCAATCAGCCCCAGCATTTT. Full variable domain (outside the CDR3, taken from reference TRBV5-5 and TRBJ1-5): DAGVTQSPTHLIKTRGQQVTLRCSPISGHKSVSWYQQVLGQGPQFIFQYYEKEERGRGNFPDRFSARQFPNYSSELNVNALLLGDSALYLCASSRQGLGSNQPQHFGDGTRLSIL.

J is TRBJ2-7 and V is TRBV3-1 (or the pseudogene TRBV3-2), with 10 bases lining up with TRBD1. The germline V gene has CDR1 LGHDT and CDR2 YNNKEL (reference sequence). Trimming took 6 bases from V and 7 from J; bases not matched to a gene: 9. This CDR3 is built from 14 residues. The CDR3 DNA reads TGTGCCAGCAGTCCAGACAGGGGGCCGCGGGAGCAGTACTTC. Its protein is CASSPDRGPREQYF.

This clone ranks as medium-sized. The sample contains more than one DNA sequence encoding this CDR3. The V gene is TRBV7-2, the J gene TRBJ2-5; TRBD2 is a possible D gene (7 bases). The CDR3 totals 14 residues. Germline V CDR1 and CDR2: SGHTA, FQGNSA. Trimming took off 0 bases at V and 4 bases at J, with 9 bases between the two ends. Here the CDR3 reads CASSLAGGPETQYF. Here the CDR3 DNA reads TGTGCCAGCAGCTTAGCGGGGGGGCCAGAGACCCAGTACTTC.